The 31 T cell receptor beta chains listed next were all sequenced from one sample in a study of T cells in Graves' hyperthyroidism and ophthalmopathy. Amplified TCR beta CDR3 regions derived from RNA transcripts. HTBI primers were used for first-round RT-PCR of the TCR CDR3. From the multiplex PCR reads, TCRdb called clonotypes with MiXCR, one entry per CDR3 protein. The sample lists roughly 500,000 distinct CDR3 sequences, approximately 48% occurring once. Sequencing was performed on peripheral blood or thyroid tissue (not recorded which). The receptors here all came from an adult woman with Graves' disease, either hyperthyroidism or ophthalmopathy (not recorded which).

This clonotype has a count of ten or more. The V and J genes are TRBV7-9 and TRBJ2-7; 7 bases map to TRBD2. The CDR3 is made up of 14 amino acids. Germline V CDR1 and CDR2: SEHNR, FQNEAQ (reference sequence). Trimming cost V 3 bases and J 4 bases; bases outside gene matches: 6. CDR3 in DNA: TGTGCCAGCAGCTTGGGAGCGGGACTTTACGAGCAGTACTTC. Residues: CASSLGAGLYEQYF.

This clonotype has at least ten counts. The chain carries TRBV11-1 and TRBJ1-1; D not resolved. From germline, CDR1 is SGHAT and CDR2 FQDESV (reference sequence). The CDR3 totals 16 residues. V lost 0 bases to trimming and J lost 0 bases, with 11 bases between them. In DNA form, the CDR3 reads TGTGCCAGCAGCTTAGCACAGATAACCTTGAACACTGAAGCTTTCTTT. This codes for CASSLAQITLNTEAFF. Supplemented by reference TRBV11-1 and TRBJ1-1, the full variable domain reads EAEVAQSPRYKITEKSQAVAFWCDPISGHATLYWYRQILGQGPELLVQFQDESVVDDSQLPKDRFSAERLKGVDSTLKIQPAELGDSAMYLCASSLAQITLNTEAFFGQGTRLTVV.

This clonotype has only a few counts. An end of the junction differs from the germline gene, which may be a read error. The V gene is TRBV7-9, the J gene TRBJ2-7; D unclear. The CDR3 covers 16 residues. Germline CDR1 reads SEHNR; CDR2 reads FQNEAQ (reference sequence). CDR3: CASTFDRARSSYEQYF. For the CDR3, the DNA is TGCGCCAGCACCTTTGACCGGGCCAGGAGCTCCTACGAGCAGTACTTC.

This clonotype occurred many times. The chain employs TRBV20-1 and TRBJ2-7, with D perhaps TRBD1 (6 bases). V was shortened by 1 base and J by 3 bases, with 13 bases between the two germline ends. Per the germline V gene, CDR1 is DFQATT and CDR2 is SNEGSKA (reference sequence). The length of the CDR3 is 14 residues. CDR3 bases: TGCAGTGCTAGAGTAGCAAGACAGGACTACGAGCAGTACTTC. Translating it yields CSARVARQDYEQYF.

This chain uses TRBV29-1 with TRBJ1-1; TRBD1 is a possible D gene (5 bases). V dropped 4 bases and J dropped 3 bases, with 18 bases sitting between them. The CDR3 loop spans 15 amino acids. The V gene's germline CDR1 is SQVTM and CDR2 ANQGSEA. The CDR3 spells CSVVTGGNWDTEAFF. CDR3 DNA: TGCAGCGTTGTTACCGGGGGGAATTGGGACACTGAAGCTTTCTTT.

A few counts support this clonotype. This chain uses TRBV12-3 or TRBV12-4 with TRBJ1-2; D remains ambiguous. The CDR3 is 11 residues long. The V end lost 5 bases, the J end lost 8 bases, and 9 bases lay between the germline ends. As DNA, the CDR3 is TGTGCCAGCAGTCGTGCGGGGGGCTACACCTTC. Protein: CASSRAGGYTF.

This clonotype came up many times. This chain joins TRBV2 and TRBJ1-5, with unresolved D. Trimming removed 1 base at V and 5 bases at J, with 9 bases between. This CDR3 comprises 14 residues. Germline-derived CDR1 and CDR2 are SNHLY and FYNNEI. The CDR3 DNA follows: TGTGCCAGCAGTGAAGTGTACGGCGATCAGCCCCAGCATTTT. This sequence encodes CASSEVYGDQPQHF. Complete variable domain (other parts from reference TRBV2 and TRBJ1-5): EPEVTQTPSHQVTQMGQEVILRCVPISNHLYFYWYRQILGQKVEFLVSFYNNEISEKSEIFDDQFSVERPDGSNFTLKIRSTKLEDSAMYFCASSEVYGDQPQHFGDGTRLSIL.

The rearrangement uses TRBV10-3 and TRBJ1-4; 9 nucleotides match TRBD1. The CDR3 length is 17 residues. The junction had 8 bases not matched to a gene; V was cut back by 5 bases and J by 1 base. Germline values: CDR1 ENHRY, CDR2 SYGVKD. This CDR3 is CAISPSTGGGTNEKLFF. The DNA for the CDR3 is TGTGCCATCAGTCCGTCGACAGGGGGAGGAACTAATGAAAAACTGTTTTTT.

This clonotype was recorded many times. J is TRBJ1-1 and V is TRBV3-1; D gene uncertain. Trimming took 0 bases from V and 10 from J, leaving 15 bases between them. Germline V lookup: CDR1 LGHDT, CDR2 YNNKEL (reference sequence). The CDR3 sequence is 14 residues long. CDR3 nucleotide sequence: TGTGCCAGCAGCCAAGATCCCCAGAGGGTACGAGCTTTCTTT. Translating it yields CASSQDPQRVRAFF.

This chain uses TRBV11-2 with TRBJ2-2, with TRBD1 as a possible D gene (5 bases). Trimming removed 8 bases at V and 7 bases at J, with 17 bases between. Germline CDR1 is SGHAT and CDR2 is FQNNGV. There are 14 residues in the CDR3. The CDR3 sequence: CASGQGGRVGELFF. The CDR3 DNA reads TGTGCCAGCGGTCAGGGCGGACGAGTCGGGGAGCTGTTTTTT.

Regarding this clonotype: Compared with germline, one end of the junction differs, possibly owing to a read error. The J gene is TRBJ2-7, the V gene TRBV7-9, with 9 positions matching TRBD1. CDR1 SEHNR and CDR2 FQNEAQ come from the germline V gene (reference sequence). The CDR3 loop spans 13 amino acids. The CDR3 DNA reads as TGTGCCAGCAGGGACAGGGGAACTTACGAGCAGTGCTTC. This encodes CASRDRGTYEQCF.

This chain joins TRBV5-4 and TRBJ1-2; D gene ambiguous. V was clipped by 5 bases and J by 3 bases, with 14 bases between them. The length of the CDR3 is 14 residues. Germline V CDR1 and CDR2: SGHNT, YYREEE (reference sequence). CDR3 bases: TGTGCCAGCAGTGGCCAGTGGGGTTACTATGGCTACACCTTC. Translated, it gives CASSGQWGYYGYTF. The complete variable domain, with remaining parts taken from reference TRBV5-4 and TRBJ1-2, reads ETGVTQSPTHLIKTRGQQVTLRCSSQSGHNTVSWYQQALGQGPQFIFQYYREEENGRGNFPPRFSGLQFPNYSSELNVNALELDDSALYLCASSGQWGYYGYTFGSGTRLTVV.

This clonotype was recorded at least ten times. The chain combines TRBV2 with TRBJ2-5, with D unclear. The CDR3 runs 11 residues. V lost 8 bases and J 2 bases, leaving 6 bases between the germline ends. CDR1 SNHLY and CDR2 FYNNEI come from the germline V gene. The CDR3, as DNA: TGTGCCAGCCGGCAGCAAGAGACCCAGTACTTC. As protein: CASRQQETQYF. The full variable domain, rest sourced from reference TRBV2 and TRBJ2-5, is EPEVTQTPSHQVTQMGQEVILRCVPISNHLYFYWYRQILGQKVEFLVSFYNNEISEKSEIFDDQFSVERPDGSNFTLKIRSTKLEDSAMYFCASRQQETQYFGPGTRLLVL.

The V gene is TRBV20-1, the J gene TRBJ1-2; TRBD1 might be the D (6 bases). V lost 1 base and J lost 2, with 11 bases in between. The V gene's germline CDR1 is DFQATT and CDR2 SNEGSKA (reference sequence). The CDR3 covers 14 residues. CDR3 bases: TGCAGTGCTAGAGTGAACAGGGTGAACTATGGCTACACCTTC. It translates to CSARVNRVNYGYTF.

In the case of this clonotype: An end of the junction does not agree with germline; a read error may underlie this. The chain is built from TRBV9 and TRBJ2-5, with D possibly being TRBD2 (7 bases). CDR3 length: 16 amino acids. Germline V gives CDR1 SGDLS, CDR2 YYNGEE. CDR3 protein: CASSQVAGARQETQYF. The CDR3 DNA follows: TGCGCCAGCAGCCAAGTGGCGGGGGCCCGACAAGAGACCCAGTACTTC.

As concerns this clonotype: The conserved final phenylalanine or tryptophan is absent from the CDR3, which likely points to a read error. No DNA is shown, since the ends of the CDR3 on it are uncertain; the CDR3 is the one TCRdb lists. CDR3 sequence: CSAQTGINT. V and J are TRBV20-1 and TRBJ2-6; TRBD1, the D gene given by the table, was not confirmed from the DNA. Counting both end residues, the CDR3 totals 9 amino acids. In germline, CDR1 is DFQATT, CDR2 SNEGSKA (reference sequence).

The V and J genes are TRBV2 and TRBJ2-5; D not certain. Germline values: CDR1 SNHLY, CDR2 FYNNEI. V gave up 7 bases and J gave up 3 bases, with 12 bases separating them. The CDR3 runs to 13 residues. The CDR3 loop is CASKDSTEETQYF. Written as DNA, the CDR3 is TGTGCCAGCAAAGACTCCACTGAAGAGACCCAGTACTTC.

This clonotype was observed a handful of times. The CDR3 is CASSLIPVNYGYTF. CDR3 DNA sequence: TGTGCCAGCAGCTTAATCCCCGTCAACTATGGCTACACCTTC. The rearrangement links TRBV7-3 to TRBJ1-2; D unclear. The CDR3 consists of 14 residues. In germline, CDR1 is SGHTA, CDR2 FQGTGA. Trimming took 1 base from V and 2 from J, leaving 8 bases between them. The full variable domain, completed using reference TRBV7-3 and TRBJ1-2, is GAGVSQTPSNKVTEKGKYVELRCDPISGHTALYWYRQSLGQGPEFLIYFQGTGAADDSGLPNDRFFAVRPEGSVSTLKIQRTERGDSAVYLCASSLIPVNYGYTFGSGTRLTVV.

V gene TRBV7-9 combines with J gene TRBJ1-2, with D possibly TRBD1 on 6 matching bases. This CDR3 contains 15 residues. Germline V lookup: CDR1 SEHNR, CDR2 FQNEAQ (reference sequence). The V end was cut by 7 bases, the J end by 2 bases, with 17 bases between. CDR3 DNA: TGTGCCAGCACCCCAGTACCCGGACAGAACTATGGCTACACCTTC. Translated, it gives CASTPVPGQNYGYTF. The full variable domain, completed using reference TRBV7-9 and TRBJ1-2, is DTGVSQNPRHKITKRGQNVTFRCDPISEHNRLYWYRQTLGQGPEFLTYFQNEAQLEKSRLLSDRFSAERPKGSFSTLEIQRTEQGDSAMYLCASTPVPGQNYGYTFGSGTRLTVV.

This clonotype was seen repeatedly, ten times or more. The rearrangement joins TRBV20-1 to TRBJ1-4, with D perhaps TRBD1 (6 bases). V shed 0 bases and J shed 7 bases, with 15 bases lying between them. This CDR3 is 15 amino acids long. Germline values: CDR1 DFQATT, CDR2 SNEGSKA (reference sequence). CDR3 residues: CSARDPRGAGEKLFF. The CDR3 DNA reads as TGCAGTGCTAGAGATCCCCGGGGGGCGGGTGAAAAACTGTTTTTT.

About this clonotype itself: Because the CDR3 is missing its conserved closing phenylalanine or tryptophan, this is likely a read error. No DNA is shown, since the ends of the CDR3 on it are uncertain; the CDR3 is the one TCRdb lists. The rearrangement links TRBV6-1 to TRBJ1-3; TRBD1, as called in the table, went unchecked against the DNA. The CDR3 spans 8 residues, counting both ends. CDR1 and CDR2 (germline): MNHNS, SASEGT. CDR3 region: CASSERGL.

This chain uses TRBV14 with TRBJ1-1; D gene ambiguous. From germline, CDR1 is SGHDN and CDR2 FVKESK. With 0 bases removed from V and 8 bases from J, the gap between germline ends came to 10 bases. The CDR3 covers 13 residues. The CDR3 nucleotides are TGTGCCAGCAGCCAAGAAAAACAAAGGGAAGCTTTCTTT. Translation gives CASSQEKQREAFF.

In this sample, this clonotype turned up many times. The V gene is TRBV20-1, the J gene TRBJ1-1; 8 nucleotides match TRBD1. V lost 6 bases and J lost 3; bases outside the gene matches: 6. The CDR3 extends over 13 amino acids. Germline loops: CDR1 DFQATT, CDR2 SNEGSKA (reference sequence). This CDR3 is CSAQADRDTEAFF. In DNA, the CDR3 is TGCAGTGCCCAAGCGGACAGGGACACTGAAGCTTTCTTT.

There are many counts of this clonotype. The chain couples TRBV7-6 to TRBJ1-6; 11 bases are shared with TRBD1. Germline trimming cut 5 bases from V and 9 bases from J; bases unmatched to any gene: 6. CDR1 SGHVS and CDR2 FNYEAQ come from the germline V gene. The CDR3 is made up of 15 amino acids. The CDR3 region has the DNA TGTGCCAGCAGCCCGGGGACAGGGGGTACTTCACCCCTCCACTTT. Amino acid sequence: CASSPGTGGTSPLHF. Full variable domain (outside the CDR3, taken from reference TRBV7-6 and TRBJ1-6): GAGVSQSPRYKVTKRGQDVALRCDPISGHVSLYWYRQALGQGPEFLTYFNYEAQQDKSGLPNDRFSAERPEGSISTLTIQRTEQRDSAMYRCASSPGTGGTSPLHFGNGTRLTVT.

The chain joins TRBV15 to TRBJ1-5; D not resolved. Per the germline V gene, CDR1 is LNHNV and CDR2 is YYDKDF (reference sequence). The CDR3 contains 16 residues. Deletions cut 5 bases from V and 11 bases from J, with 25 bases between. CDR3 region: CATSPRTSGSLETQHF. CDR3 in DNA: TGTGCCACCAGCCCCCGGACTAGCGGGAGTTTGGAGACCCAGCATTTT.

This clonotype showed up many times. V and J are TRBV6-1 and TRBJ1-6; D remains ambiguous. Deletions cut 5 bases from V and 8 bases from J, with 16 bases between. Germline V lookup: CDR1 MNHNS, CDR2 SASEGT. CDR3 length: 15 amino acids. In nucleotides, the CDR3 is TGTGCCAGCAGTCCAATTACATCCGCATATTCACCCCTCCACTTT. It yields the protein CASSPITSAYSPLHF.

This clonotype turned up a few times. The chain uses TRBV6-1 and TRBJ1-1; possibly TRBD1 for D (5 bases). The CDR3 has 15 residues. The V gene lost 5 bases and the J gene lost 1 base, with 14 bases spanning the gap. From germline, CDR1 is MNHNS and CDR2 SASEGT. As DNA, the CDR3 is TGTGCCAGCAGTCCGGGGGAGGCCCCGAACACTGAAGCTTTCTTT. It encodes CASSPGEAPNTEAFF.

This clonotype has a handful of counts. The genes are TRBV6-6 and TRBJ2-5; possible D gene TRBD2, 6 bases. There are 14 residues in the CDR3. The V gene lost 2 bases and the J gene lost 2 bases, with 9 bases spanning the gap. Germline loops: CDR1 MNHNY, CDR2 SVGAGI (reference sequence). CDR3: CASSYPGEQETQYF. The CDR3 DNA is TGTGCCAGCAGTTACCCGGGAGAACAAGAGACCCAGTACTTC.

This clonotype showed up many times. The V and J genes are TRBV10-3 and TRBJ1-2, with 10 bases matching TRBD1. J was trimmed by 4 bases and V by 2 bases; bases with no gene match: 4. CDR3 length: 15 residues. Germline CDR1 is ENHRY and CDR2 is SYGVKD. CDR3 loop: CAISEPWTGGYGYTF. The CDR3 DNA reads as TGTGCCATCAGTGAGCCCTGGACAGGGGGCTATGGCTACACCTTC.

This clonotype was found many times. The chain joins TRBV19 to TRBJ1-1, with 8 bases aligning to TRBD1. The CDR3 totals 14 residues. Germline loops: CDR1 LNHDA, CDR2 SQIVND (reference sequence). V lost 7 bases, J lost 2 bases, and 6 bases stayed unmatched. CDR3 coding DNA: TGTGCCAGTAAAAAAGGACAGGGAAACACTGAAGCTTTCTTT. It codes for CASKKGQGNTEAFF.

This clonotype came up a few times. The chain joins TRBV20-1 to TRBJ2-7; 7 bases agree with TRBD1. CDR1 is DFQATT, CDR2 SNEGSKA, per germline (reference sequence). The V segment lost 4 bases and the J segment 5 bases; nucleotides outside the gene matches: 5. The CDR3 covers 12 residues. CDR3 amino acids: CSAIGQVHEQYF. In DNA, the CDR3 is TGCAGTGCTATCGGACAGGTCCACGAGCAGTACTTC.